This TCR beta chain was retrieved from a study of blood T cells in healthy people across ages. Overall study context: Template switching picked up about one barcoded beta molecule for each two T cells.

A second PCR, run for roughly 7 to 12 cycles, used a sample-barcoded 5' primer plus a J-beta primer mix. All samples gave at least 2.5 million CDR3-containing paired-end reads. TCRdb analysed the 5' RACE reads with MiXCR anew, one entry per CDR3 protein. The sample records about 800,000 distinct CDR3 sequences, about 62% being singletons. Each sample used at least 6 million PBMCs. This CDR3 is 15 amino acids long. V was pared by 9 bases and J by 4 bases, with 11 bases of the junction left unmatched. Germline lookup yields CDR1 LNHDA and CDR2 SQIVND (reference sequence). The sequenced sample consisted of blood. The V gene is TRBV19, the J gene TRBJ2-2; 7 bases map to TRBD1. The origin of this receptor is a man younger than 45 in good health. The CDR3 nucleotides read TGTGCCAGCGGAATGACAGGGAGTCTCACCGGGGAGCTGTTTTTT. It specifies CASGMTGSLTGELFF.